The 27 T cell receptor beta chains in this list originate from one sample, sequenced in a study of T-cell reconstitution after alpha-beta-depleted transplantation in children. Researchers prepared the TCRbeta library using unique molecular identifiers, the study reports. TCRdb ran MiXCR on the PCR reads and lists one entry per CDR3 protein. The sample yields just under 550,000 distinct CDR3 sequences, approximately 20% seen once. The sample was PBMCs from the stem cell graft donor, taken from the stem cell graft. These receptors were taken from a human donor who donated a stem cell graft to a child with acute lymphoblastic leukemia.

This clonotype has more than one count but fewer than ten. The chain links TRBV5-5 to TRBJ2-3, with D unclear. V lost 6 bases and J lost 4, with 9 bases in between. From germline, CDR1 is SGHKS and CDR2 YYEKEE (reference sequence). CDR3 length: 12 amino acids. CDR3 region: CASTLRPDTQYF. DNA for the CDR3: TGTGCCAGCACCCTTCGGCCAGATACGCAGTATTTT.

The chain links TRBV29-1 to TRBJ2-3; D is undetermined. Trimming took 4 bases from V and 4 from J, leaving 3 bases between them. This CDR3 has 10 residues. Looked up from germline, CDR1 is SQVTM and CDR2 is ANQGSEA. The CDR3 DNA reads TGCAGCGTTGCCCCAGATACGCAGTATTTT. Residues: CSVAPDTQYF.

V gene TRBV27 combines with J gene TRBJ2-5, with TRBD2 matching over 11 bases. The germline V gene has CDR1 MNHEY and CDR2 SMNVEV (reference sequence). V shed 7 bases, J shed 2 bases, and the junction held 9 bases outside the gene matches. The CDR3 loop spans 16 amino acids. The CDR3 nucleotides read TGTGCCAGCAAACCGACTTTAGCGGGAGGGCAAGAGACCCAGTACTTC. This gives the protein CASKPTLAGGQETQYF.

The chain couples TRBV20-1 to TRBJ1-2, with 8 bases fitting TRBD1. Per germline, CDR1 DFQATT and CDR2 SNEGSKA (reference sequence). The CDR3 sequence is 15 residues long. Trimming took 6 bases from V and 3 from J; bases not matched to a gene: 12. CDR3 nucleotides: TGCAGTGCCCATTCCGGGACAGGAGGTGACTATGGCTACACCTTC. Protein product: CSAHSGTGGDYGYTF.

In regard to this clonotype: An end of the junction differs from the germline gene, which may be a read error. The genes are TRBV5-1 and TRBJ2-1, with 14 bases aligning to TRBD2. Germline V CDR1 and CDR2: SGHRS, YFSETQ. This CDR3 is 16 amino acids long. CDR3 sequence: CARSLGLAGAYNEQFF. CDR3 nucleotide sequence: TGCGCCCGCAGCTTGGGACTAGCGGGAGCCTACAATGAGCAGTTCTTC.

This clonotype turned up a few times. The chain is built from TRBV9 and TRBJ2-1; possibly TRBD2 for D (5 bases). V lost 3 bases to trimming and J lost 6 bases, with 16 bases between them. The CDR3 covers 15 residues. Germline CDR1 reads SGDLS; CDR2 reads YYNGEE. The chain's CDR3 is CASSAGPAGGNEQFF. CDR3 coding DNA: TGTGCCAGCAGCGCCGGTCCCGCGGGCGGCAATGAGCAGTTCTTC.

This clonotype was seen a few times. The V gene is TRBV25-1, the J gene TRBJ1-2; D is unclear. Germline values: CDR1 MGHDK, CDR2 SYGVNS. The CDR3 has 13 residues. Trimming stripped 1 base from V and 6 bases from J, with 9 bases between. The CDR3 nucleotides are TGTGCCAGCAGTGAATCCGCCGCGGATGGCTACACCTTC. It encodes CASSESAADGYTF.

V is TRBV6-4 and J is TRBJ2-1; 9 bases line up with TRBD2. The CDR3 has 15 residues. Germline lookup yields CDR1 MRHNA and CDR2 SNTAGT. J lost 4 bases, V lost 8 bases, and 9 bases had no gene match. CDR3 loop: CASEMTSGAYNEQFF. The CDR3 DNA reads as TGTGCCAGCGAGATGACTAGCGGAGCATACAATGAGCAGTTCTTC.

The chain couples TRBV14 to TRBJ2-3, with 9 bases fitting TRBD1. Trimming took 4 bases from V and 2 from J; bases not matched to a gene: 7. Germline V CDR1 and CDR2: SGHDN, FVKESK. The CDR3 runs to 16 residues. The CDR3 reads CASSLGTGLYTDTQYF. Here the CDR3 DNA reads TGTGCCAGCAGCCTTGGGACAGGGCTCTACACAGATACGCAGTATTTT.

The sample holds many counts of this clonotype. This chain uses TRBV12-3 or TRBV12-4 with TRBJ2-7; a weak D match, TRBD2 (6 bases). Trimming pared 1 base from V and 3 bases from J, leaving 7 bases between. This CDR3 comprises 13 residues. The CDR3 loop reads CASSLGGLYEQYF. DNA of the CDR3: TGTGCCAGCAGTTTAGGGGGACTCTACGAGCAGTACTTC.

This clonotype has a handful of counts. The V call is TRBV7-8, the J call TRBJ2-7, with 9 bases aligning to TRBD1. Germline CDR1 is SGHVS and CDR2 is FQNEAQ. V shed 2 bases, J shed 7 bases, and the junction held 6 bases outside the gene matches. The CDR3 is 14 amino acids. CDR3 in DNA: TGTGCCAGCAGCTTATTACAGGGGGCGCGGGAGCAGTACTTC. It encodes CASSLLQGAREQYF. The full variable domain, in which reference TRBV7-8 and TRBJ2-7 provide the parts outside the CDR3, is GAGVSQSPRYKVAKRGQDVALRCDPISGHVSLFWYQQALGQGPEFLTYFQNEAQLDKSGLPSDRFFAERPEGSVSTLKIQRTQQEDSAVYLCASSLLQGAREQYFGPGTRLTVT.

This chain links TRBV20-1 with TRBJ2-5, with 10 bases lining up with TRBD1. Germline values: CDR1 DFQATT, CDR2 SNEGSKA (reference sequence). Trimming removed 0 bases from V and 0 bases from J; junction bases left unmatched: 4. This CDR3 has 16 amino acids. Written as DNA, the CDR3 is TGCAGTGCTAGAGATATAGGACAGGGGGACCAAGAGACCCAGTACTTC. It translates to CSARDIGQGDQETQYF.

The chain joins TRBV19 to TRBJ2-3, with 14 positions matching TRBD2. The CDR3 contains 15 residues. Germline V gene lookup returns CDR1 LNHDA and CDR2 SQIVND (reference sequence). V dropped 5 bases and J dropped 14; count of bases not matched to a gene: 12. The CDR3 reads CASSRGTSGSSLLYF. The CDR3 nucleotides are TGTGCCAGTAGTCGCGGGACTAGCGGGAGTTCCCTCCTGTATTTT.

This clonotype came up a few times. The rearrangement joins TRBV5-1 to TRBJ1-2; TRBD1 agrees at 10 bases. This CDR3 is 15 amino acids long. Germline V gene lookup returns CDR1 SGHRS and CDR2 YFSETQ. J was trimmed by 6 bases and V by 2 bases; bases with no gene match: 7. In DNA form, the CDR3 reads TGCGCCAGCAGCTTCCGGGACAGGGGCATCAATGGCTACACCTTC. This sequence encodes CASSFRDRGINGYTF. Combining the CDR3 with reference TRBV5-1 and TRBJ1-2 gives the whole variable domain KAGVTQTPRYLIKTRGQQVTLSCSPISGHRSVSWYQQTPGQGLQFLFEYFSETQRNKGNFPGRFSGRQFSNSRSEMNVSTLELGDSALYLCASSFRDRGINGYTFGSGTRLTVV.

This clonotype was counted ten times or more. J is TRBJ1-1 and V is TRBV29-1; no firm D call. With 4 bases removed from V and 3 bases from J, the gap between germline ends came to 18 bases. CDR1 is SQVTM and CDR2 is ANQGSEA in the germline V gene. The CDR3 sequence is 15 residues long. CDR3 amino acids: CSVVPRRTAYTEAFF. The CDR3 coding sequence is TGCAGCGTTGTCCCGCGACGGACGGCTTACACTGAAGCTTTCTTT.

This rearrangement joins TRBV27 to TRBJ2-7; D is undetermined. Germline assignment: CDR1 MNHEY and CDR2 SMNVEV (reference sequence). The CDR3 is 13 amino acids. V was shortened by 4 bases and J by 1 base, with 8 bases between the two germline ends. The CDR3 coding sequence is TGTGCCAGCAGTTGGGCACAATCCTACGAGCAGTACTTC. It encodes CASSWAQSYEQYF.

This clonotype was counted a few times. In DNA form, the CDR3 reads TGTGCCAGCGGGCCGACAGGGTTTGACACCGGGGAGCTGTTTTTT. This sequence encodes CASGPTGFDTGELFF. The V and J genes are TRBV21-1 and TRBJ2-2; the table's D call TRBD1 went unverified against the DNA. TRBV21-1 is reported as a pseudogene. This CDR3 region has 15 residues.

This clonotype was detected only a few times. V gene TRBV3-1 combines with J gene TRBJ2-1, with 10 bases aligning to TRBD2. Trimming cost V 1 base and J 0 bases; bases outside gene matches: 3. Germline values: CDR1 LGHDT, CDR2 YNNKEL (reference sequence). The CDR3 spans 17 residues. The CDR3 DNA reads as TGTGCCAGCAGCCAAGGAACTAGCGGGACCTCCTACAATGAGCAGTTCTTC. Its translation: CASSQGTSGTSYNEQFF.

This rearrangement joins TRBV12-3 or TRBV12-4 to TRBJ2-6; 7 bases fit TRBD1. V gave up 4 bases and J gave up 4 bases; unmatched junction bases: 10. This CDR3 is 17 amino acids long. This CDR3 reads CASSYGQAAWGANVLTF. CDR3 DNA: TGTGCCAGCAGTTACGGACAGGCCGCGTGGGGGGCCAACGTCCTGACTTTC.

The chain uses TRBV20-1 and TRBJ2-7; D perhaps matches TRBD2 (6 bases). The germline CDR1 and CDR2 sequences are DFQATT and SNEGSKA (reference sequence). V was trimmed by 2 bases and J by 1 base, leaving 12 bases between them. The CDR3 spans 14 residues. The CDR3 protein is CSARPPGVSYEQYF. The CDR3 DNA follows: TGCAGTGCTAGACCGCCGGGGGTTTCCTACGAGCAGTACTTC.

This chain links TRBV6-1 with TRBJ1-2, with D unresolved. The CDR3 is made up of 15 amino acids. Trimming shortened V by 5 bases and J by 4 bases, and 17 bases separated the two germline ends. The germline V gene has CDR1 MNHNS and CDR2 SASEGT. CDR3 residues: CASSPNTGSSYGYTF. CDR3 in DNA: TGTGCCAGCAGTCCCAACACGGGGAGTAGCTATGGCTACACCTTC.

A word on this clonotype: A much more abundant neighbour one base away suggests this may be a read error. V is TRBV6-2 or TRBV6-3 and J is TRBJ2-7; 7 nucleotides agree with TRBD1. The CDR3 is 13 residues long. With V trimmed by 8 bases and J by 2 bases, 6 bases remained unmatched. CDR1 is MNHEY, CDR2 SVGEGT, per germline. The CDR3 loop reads CASCLTGTYEQYF. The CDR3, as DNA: TGTGCCAGCTGTTTGACAGGGACCTACGAGCAGTACTTC.

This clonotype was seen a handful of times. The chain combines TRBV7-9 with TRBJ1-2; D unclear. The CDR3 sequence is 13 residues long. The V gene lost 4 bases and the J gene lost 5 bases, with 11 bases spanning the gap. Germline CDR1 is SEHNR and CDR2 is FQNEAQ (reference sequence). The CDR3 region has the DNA TGTGCCAGCAGCTCTGACGGATTATATGGCTACACCTTC. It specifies CASSSDGLYGYTF.

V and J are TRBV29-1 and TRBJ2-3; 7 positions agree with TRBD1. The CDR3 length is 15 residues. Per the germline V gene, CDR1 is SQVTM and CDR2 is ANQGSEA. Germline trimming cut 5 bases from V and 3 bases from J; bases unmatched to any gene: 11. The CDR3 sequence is CSVRDRVLTTDTQYF. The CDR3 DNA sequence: TGCAGCGTTCGCGACAGGGTCTTGACTACAGATACGCAGTATTTT.

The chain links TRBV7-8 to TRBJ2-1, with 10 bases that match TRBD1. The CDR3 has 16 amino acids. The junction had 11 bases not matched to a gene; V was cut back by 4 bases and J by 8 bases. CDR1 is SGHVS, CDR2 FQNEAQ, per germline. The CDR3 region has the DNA TGTGCCAGCAGCTCGACACCGGGACAGGGGTTCGATGAGCAGTTCTTC. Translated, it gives CASSSTPGQGFDEQFF.

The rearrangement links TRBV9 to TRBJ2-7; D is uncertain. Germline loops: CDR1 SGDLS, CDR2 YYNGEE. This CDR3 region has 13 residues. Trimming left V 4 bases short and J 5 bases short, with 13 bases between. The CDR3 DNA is TGTGCCAGCAGCCCGATAAGGAGTGACGAGCAGTACTTC. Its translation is CASSPIRSDEQYF.

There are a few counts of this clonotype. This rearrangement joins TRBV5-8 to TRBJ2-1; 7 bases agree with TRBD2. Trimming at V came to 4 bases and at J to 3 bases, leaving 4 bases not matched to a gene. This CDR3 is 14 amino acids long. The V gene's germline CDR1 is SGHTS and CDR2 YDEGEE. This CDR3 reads CASSGGTIYNEQFF. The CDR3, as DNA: TGTGCCAGCAGCGGGGGGACTATCTACAATGAGCAGTTCTTC.